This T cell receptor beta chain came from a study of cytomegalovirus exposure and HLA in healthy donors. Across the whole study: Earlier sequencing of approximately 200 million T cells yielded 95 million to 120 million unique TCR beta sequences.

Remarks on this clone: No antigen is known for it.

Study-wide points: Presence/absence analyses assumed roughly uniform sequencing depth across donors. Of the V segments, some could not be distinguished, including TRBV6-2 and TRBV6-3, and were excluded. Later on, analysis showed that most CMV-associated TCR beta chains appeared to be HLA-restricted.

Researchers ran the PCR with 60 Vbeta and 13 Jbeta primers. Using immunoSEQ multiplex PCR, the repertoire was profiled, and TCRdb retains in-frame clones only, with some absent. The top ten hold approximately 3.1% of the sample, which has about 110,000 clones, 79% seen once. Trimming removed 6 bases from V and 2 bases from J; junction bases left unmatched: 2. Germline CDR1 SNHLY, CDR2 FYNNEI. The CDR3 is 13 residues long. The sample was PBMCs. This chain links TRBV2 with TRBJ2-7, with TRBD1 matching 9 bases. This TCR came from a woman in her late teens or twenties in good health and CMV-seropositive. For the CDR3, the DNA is TGTGCCAGCAGCCGGACAGGGGCCTACGAGCAGTACTTC. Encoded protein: CASSRTGAYEQYF.